These 25 T cell receptor beta chains share one sample of origin, sequenced in a study of blood T cell repertoires in COVID-19. The table came from immunoSEQ multiplex PCR; TCRdb's copy has only in-frame clones and leaves some out. The data show roughly 200,000 clones, roughly 80% seen once. The sample was peripheral blood. The receptors here all came from a man in his forties or fifties who had recovered from COVID-19.

The genes are TRBV9 and TRBJ2-5, with TRBD2 as a possible D gene (5 bases). With 0 bases removed from V and 3 bases from J, the gap between germline ends came to 9 bases. The length of the CDR3 is 14 residues. Looked up from germline, CDR1 is SGDLS and CDR2 is YYNGEE. CDR3 nucleotide sequence: TGTGCCAGCAGCGTAGGCGTGGGAGAAGAGACCCAGTACTTC. It specifies CASSVGVGEETQYF.

V is TRBV5-8 and J is TRBJ2-5; 12 positions match TRBD2. V gave up 4 bases and J gave up 5 bases; unmatched junction bases: 15. Germline CDR1 is SGHTS and CDR2 is YDEGEE. CDR3 length equals 18 residues. CDR3 DNA: TGTGCCAGCAGCATTCTTATCCAGACTAGCGGGAGTCTGGAGACCCAGTACTTC. It encodes CASSILIQTSGSLETQYF. The entire variable domain, with the rest obtained from reference TRBV5-8 and TRBJ2-5, is as follows: EAGVTQSPTHLIKTRGQQATLRCSPISGHTSVYWYQQALGLGLQFLLWYDEGEERNRGNFPPRFSGRQFPNYSSELNVNALELEDSALYLCASSILIQTSGSLETQYFGPGTRLLVL.

This clone is hyperexpanded. The chain employs TRBV18 and TRBJ2-7; no firm D call. The CDR3 covers 15 residues. CDR1 KGHSH and CDR2 LQKENI come from the germline V gene. Trimming left V 2 bases short and J 3 bases short, with 14 bases between. The CDR3: CASSPASTPLYEQYF. The DNA for the CDR3 is TGTGCCAGCTCACCAGCTAGTACCCCCCTCTACGAGCAGTACTTC.

This clone was seen a single time. V and J are TRBV5-8 and TRBJ2-3, with TRBD1 matching over 11 bases. The germline gives CDR1 SGHTS, CDR2 YDEGEE. J lost 5 bases, V lost 4 bases, and 6 bases had no gene match. The CDR3 sequence is 15 residues long. In DNA, the CDR3 is TGTGCCAGCAGCGAAGGGACAGGGGGTAAAGATACGCAGTATTTT. Amino acids: CASSEGTGGKDTQYF.

J is TRBJ1-1 and V is TRBV5-6, with 7 positions matching TRBD1. Trimming took 4 bases from V and 4 from J; bases not matched to a gene: 10. The CDR3 extends over 15 amino acids. Germline CDR1 SGHDT, CDR2 YYEEEE. The CDR3 coding sequence is TGTGCCAGCAGCAACTTCGGGACAGCGAGCACTGAAGCTTTCTTT. It is translated as CASSNFGTASTEAFF.

This clone has only a few counts. This chain connects TRBV6-2 or TRBV6-3 to TRBJ2-1; 9 bases are a match to TRBD2. CDR1 and CDR2 (germline): MNHEY, SVGEGT. This CDR3 region has 17 residues. V lost 3 bases and J lost 4; bases outside the gene matches: 10. CDR3 coding DNA: TGTGCCAGCAGTTATCCAAGTCCTAGCGGGATATACAATGAGCAGTTCTTC. Translated, it gives CASSYPSPSGIYNEQFF.

The chain uses TRBV11-2 and TRBJ1-2; no reliable D call. V lost 5 bases to trimming and J lost 4 bases, with 8 bases between them. The CDR3 runs 12 residues. The germline gives CDR1 SGHAT, CDR2 FQNNGV. The CDR3 bases are TGTGCCAGCAGCCGGGAGGGCTATGGCTACACCTTC. Amino acids: CASSREGYGYTF.

This clone was observed a few times. The chain employs TRBV2 and TRBJ1-4; 7 bases map to TRBD1. The CDR3 is 18 amino acids. The J segment lost 2 bases and the V segment lost 7 bases, leaving 16 bases of the junction unmatched. The germline gives CDR1 SNHLY, CDR2 FYNNEI. CDR3 protein: CASNKYRQGGTTNEKLFF. CDR3 nucleotides: TGTGCCAGCAATAAATATCGACAGGGAGGCACTACTAATGAAAAACTGTTTTTT.

This chain uses TRBV28 with TRBJ1-1; TRBD1 agrees at 7 bases. V shed 5 bases and J 1 base; nucleotides not matched to a gene: 10. The CDR3 has 16 amino acids. Germline V CDR1 and CDR2: MDHEN, SYDVKM. The CDR3 DNA reads as TGTGCCAGCAGTACCCCAGGGACAGCGGGGAACACTGAAGCTTTCTTT. Translating gives CASSTPGTAGNTEAFF.

The table lists this clone with a count of one. The chain employs TRBV4-3 and TRBJ2-7; 13 bases fit TRBD2. CDR3 length: 17 residues. CDR1 is LGHNA, CDR2 YSLEER, per germline. J lost 5 bases, V lost 0 bases, and 7 bases had no gene match. The CDR3 loop is CASSQEGLAGFRNEQYF. The CDR3 DNA reads as TGCGCCAGCAGCCAAGAGGGACTAGCGGGATTCCGCAACGAGCAGTACTTC.

The chain uses TRBV28 and TRBJ1-3; D not certain. From germline, CDR1 is MDHEN and CDR2 SYDVKM. The V and J ends lost 1 base and 2 bases respectively, with 12 bases between them. This CDR3 spans 16 amino acids. The CDR3 spells CASSLFSRMTGNTIYF. The CDR3 nucleotides are TGTGCCAGCAGTTTATTTTCGAGGATGACTGGAAACACCATATATTTT. Together with reference TRBV28 and TRBJ1-3, the CDR3 gives the full variable domain: DVKVTQSSRYLVKRTGEKVFLECVQDMDHENMFWYRQDPGLGLRLIYFSYDVKMKEKGDIPEGYSVSREKKERFSLILESASTNQTSMYLCASSLFSRMTGNTIYFGEGSWLTVV.

The V call is TRBV7-3, the J call TRBJ2-2; D might be TRBD1 (5 bases). CDR3 length: 15 amino acids. Trimming stripped 5 bases from V and 1 base from J, with 11 bases between. In germline, CDR1 is SGHTA, CDR2 FQGTGA. The CDR3 protein is CASSATTGNTGELFF. The CDR3 DNA sequence: TGTGCCAGCAGCGCAACAACAGGGAACACCGGGGAGCTGTTTTTT.

The chain is built from TRBV7-2 and TRBJ2-7, with D possibly being TRBD2 (5 bases). The germline V gene has CDR1 SGHTA and CDR2 FQGNSA. The V gene lost 2 bases and the J gene lost 2 bases, with 16 bases spanning the gap. The CDR3 consists of 16 residues. The CDR3 nucleotides are TGTGCCAGCAGCTTAAATCCGGGATCCATGGCCTACGAGCAGTACTTC. This sequence encodes CASSLNPGSMAYEQYF.

The rearrangement joins TRBV19 to TRBJ1-5; no clear D. Germline assignment: CDR1 LNHDA and CDR2 SQIVND (reference sequence). Between the trimmed V and J ends, which lost 5 bases and 1 base, there was a span of 6 bases. The CDR3 runs to 13 residues. CDR3 in amino acids: CASSEQSNQPQHF. For the CDR3, the DNA is TGTGCCAGTAGTGAACAGAGCAATCAGCCCCAGCATTTT.

The chain is built from TRBV27 and TRBJ2-7; maybe TRBD1 (5 bases). Germline V gene lookup returns CDR1 MNHEY and CDR2 SMNVEV (reference sequence). Trimming cost V 5 bases and J 2 bases, with 16 bases left between them. The CDR3 is 15 amino acids. CDR3 amino acids: CASSNRQLFPYEQYF. CDR3 DNA: TGTGCCAGCAGTAACCGACAGCTTTTTCCCTACGAGCAGTACTTC.

The V and J genes are TRBV4-3 and TRBJ2-2; possibly TRBD2 for D (5 bases). The CDR3 extends over 16 amino acids. The germline V gene has CDR1 LGHNA and CDR2 YSLEER. Trimming pared 0 bases from V and 0 bases from J, leaving 8 bases between. The CDR3 nucleotides are TGCGCCAGCAGCCAAGACGGCGGGCCGAACACCGGGGAGCTGTTTTTT. Its protein product is CASSQDGGPNTGELFF.

The table lists this clone with a few counts. The V gene is TRBV19, the J gene TRBJ1-2, with a possible D match to TRBD1 (6 bases). Germline values: CDR1 LNHDA, CDR2 SQIVND (reference sequence). The CDR3 sequence is 15 residues long. Trimming stripped 5 bases from V and 2 bases from J, with 15 bases between. This CDR3 is CASSPGGRWNYGYTF. The CDR3 nucleotides are TGTGCCAGTAGTCCGGGGGGCAGATGGAACTATGGCTACACCTTC.

The chain employs TRBV4-1 and TRBJ2-3; TRBD2 might be the D (6 bases). V was clipped by 2 bases and J by 4 bases, with 13 bases between them. This CDR3 spans 15 amino acids. Per germline, CDR1 MGHRA and CDR2 YSYEKL. CDR3 DNA sequence: TGCGCCAGCAGCCAACTACTAGCTTCTCCAGATACGCAGTATTTT. This codes for CASSQLLASPDTQYF.

The chain recombines TRBV27 with TRBJ1-1; D is unresolved. Trimming removed 5 bases at V and 0 bases at J, with 7 bases between. The CDR3 contains 13 residues. Germline V CDR1 and CDR2: MNHEY, SMNVEV (reference sequence). CDR3 residues: CASSLLLNTEAFF. The CDR3 DNA reads TGTGCCAGCAGTCTCCTCTTGAACACTGAAGCTTTCTTT.

The J gene is TRBJ2-7, the V gene TRBV6-5; possibly TRBD2 for D (5 bases). This CDR3 has 14 amino acids. Between the trimmed V and J ends, which lost 5 bases and 2 bases, there was a span of 13 bases. Per the germline V gene, CDR1 is MNHEY and CDR2 is SVGAGI. In nucleotides, the CDR3 is TGTGCCAGCAGTATAGGACTGGAAGCCTACGAGCAGTACTTC. It codes for CASSIGLEAYEQYF.

The V and J genes are TRBV7-9 and TRBJ2-2; 7 bases map to TRBD2. Germline loops: CDR1 SEHNR, CDR2 FQNEAQ (reference sequence). With V trimmed by 8 bases and J by 6 bases, 9 bases remained unmatched. The CDR3 sequence is 14 residues long. The CDR3 is CASPPGGSPGELFF. Here the CDR3 DNA reads TGTGCCAGCCCCCCGGGCGGGAGTCCCGGGGAGCTGTTTTTT.

The rearrangement links TRBV7-2 to TRBJ2-4; a possible D gene is TRBD2 (6 bases). The CDR3 extends over 15 amino acids. V was cut by 5 bases and J by 2 bases, with 13 bases left in between. Germline V gene lookup returns CDR1 SGHTA and CDR2 FQGNSA. In DNA, the CDR3 is TGTGCCAGCAGCAATGACGGGGGTACCAAAAACATTCAGTACTTC. This gives the protein CASSNDGGTKNIQYF.

The chain links TRBV6-5 to TRBJ2-7, with 8 positions matching TRBD1. This CDR3 contains 14 residues. CDR1 is MNHEY and CDR2 is SVGAGI in the germline V gene. The J segment lost 0 bases and the V segment lost 11 bases, leaving 9 bases of the junction unmatched. The CDR3 sequence is CAAKEGTGSYEQYF. The DNA of the CDR3 is TGTGCCGCTAAAGAGGGGACAGGCTCCTACGAGCAGTACTTC.

The table lists this clone with a few counts. The chain combines TRBV19 with TRBJ1-1, with TRBD1 matching over 10 bases. Germline V lookup: CDR1 LNHDA, CDR2 SQIVND (reference sequence). This CDR3 is built from 14 residues. Trimming cost V 9 bases and J 5 bases; bases outside gene matches: 9. The CDR3 nucleotides read TGTGCCAGCTCGACAGGGGGCCGGGGGACTGAAGCTTTCTTT. Protein: CASSTGGRGTEAFF.

The chain links TRBV24-1 to TRBJ2-3; 9 positions match TRBD2. The CDR3 sequence is 17 residues long. Germline trimming cut 3 bases from V and 5 bases from J; bases unmatched to any gene: 11. CDR1 is KGHDR, CDR2 SFDVKD, per germline. CDR3 bases: TGTGCCACCAGTGATCCCCGCCCAGCGGGAGGTAGAGATACGCAGTATTTT. Translating gives CATSDPRPAGGRDTQYF.